This TCR beta chain was obtained from a study of blood T cell repertoires in COVID-19. Study as a whole: Whether acute or convalescent, the COVID-19 samples came from the United States, Italy and Spain. PBMCs, B-cell-depleted T cells, or T cells were the source of the cDNA or gDNA that made up the material.

Per the study methods: From reference gene primer amplification, estimates of nucleated cell counts were derived. The repertoire was sequenced with immunoSEQ multiplex PCR; TCRdb's copy has only in-frame clones and lacks some. The DNA gave D and trimming, while V, J and clone size come from that table. The profile covers approximately 76,000 clones, with roughly 77% appearing a single time and about a third taken by the ten largest. Trimming took 4 bases from V and 4 from J, leaving 13 bases between them. This CDR3 spans 14 amino acids. Looked up from germline, CDR1 is LGHDT and CDR2 is YNNKEL (reference sequence).

This chain connects TRBV3-1 (or the pseudogene TRBV3-2) to TRBJ1-1; D gene unclear. This receptor was taken from a woman in her sixties or seventies with acute or convalescent COVID-19. Source material: peripheral blood. The CDR3 loop reads CASSLGRGFTEAFF. The CDR3 nucleotides read TGTGCCAGCAGCCTAGGGCGGGGATTCACTGAAGCTTTCTTT.